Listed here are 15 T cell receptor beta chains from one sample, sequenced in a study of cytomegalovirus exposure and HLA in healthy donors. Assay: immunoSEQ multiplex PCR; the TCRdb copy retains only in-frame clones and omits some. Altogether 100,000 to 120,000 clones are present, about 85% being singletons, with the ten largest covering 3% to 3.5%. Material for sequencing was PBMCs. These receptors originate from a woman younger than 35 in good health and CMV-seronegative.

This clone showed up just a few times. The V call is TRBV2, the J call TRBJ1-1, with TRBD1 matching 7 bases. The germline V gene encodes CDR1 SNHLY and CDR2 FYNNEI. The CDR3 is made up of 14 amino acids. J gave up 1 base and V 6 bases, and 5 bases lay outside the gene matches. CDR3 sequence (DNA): TGTGCCAGCAGCTACGGACAGGCGAACACTGAAGCTTTCTTT. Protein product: CASSYGQANTEAFF.

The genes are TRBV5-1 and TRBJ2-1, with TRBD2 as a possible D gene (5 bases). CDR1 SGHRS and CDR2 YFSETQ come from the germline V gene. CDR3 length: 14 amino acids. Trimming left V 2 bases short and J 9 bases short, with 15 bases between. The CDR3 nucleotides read TGCGCCAGCAGCTTAACAGCGGAGGTAGGTGAGCAGTTCTTC. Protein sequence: CASSLTAEVGEQFF.

CDR3 coding DNA: TGTGCCAGCAGCCCCCCGCAGATCCCTGCAAACATTCAGTACTTC. As protein: CASSPPQIPANIQYF. The V and J genes are TRBV21-1 and TRBJ2-4; TRBD1 was called by the table and not checked on the DNA. TRBV21-1 is deemed a pseudogene. This CDR3 region has 15 residues.

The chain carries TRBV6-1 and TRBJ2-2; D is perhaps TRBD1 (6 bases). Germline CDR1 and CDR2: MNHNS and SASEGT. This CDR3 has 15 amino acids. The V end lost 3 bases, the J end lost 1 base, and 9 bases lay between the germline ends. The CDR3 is CASSEYRVNTGELFF. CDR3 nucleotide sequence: TGTGCCAGCAGTGAGTACAGGGTGAACACCGGGGAGCTGTTTTTT.

Here the CDR3 reads CASARQGLGTEAFF. CDR3 DNA: TGTGCCAGCGCAAGACAGGGGTTGGGAACTGAAGCTTTCTTT. The V call is TRBV2, the J call TRBJ1-1, with 8 bases that match TRBD1. Per the germline V gene, CDR1 is SNHLY and CDR2 is FYNNEI. Trimming removed 8 bases from V and 5 bases from J; junction bases left unmatched: 10. This CDR3 is 14 amino acids long.

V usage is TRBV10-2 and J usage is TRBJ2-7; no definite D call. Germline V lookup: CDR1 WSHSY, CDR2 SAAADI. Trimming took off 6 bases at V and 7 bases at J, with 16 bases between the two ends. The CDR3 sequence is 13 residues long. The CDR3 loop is CASRGGSAEEQYF. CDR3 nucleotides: TGCGCCAGCAGAGGCGGCAGCGCAGAGGAGCAGTACTTC.

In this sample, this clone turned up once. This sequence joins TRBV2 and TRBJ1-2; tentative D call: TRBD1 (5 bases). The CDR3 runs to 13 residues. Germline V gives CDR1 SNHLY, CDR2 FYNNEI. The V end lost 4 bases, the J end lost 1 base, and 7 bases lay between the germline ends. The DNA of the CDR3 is TGTGCCAGCAGTGCAGGGCTTAACTATGGCTACACCTTC. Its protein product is CASSAGLNYGYTF.

The CDR3 reads CASSSTGEIPYEQYF. The CDR3 nucleotides are TGTGCCAGCAGCTCGACAGGAGAAATACCCTACGAGCAGTACTTC. The chain uses TRBV5-6 and TRBJ2-7, with D perhaps TRBD1 (6 bases). This CDR3 comprises 15 residues. Germline lookup yields CDR1 SGHDT and CDR2 YYEEEE. Trimming took off 3 bases at V and 2 bases at J, with 15 bases between the two ends.

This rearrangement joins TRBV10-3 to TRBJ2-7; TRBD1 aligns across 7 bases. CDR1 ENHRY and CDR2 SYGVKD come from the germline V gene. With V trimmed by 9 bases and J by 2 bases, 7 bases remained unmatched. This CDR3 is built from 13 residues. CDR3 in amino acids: CAIQGQFAYEQYF. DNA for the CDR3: TGTGCCATACAGGGGCAGTTCGCCTACGAGCAGTACTTC.

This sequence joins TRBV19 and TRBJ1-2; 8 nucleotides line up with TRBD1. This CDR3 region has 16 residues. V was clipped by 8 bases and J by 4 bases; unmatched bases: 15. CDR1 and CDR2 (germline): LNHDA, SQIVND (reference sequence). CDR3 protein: CASGGTGQGSSYGYTF. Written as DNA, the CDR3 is TGTGCCAGTGGGGGGACCGGACAGGGAAGTTCCTATGGCTACACCTTC.

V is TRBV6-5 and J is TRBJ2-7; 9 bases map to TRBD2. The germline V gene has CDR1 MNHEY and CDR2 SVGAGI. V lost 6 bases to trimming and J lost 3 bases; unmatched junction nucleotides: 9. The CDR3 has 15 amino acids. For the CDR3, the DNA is TGTGCCAGCAGACGAGGGACTAGCCCTTTCTACGAGCAGTACTTC. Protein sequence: CASRRGTSPFYEQYF.

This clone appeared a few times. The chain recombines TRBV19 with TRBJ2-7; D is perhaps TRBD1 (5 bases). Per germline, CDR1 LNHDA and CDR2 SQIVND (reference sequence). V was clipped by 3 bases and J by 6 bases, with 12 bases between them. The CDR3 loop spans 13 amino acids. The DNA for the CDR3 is TGTGCCAGTAGTATTCAGGGTTTGGGCGAGCAGTACTTC. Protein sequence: CASSIQGLGEQYF.

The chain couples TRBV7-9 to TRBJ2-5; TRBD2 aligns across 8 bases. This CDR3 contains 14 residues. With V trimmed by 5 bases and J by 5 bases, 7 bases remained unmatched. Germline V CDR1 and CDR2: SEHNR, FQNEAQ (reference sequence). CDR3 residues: CASSPERGRETQYF. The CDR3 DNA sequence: TGTGCCAGCAGCCCGGAGCGGGGGAGGGAGACCCAGTACTTC.

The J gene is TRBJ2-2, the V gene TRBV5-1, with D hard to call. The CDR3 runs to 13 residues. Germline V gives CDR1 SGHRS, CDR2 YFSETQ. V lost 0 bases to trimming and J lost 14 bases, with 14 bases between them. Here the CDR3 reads CASSLVAQKDLFF. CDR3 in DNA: TGCGCCAGCAGCTTGGTGGCACAGAAAGATCTGTTTTTT.

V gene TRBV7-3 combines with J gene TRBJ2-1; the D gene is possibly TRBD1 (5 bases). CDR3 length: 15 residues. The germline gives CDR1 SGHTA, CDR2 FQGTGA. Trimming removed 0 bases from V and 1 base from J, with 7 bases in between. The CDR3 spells CASSLTRVSYNEQFF. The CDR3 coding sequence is TGTGCCAGCAGCTTAACCAGGGTATCCTACAATGAGCAGTTCTTC.